This TCR beta chain was recorded in a study of OX40 agonist ivuxolimab in advanced cancers. In the study overall: Mean age about 60 years, range about 20 to 79; roughly 82% male.

Findings and caveats of the study: The 0.1-3.0 mg/kg partial responders had among the lowest clonal expansion. Not determined was the antigen specificity of the expanded peripheral T cells. CD8+ T cells (on average) carried more expanded clones than CD4+ T cells.

Turning to this clone: Its antigen remains unidentified.

Generated by immunoSEQ multiplex PCR, the TCRdb table keeps only in-frame clones and is missing some. The repertoire consists of some 51,000 clones, with 70% to 90% occurring once and the leading ten covering roughly 43%. Sequenced here: CD4+ or CD8+ T cells sorted from blood, sampled in a trial of the OX40 agonist ivuxolimab. This clonotype originated in an adult with an advanced solid tumor such as melanoma, head and neck, liver or kidney cancer.

Here the CDR3 reads CASRPGGFTEAFF. The CDR3 bases are TGTGCCAGCAGACCCGGGGGCTTCACTGAAGCTTTCTTT. V and J are TRBV7-9 and TRBJ1-1; D might be TRBD1 (6 bases). Trimming left V 6 bases short and J 4 bases short, with 12 bases between. Germline V gene data show CDR1 as SEHNR and CDR2 as FQNEAQ (reference sequence). The CDR3 extends over 13 amino acids.